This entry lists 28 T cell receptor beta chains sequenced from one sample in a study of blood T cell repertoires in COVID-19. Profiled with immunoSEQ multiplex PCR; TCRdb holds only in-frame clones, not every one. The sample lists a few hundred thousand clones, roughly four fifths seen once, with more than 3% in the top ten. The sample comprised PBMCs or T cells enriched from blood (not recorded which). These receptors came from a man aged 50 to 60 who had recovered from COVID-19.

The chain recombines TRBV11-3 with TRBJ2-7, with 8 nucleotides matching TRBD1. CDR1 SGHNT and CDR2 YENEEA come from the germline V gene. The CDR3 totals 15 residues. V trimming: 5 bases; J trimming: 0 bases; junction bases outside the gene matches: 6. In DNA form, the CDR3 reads TGTGCCAGCAGCCTCTCTGGGACAGGCTCCTACGAGCAGTACTTC. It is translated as CASSLSGTGSYEQYF.

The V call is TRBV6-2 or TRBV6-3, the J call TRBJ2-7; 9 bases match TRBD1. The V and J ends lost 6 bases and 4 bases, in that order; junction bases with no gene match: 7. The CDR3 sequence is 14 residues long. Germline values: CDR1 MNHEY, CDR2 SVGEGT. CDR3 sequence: CASSLRTGDYEQYF. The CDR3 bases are TGTGCCAGCAGCCTACGGACAGGGGATTACGAGCAGTACTTC.

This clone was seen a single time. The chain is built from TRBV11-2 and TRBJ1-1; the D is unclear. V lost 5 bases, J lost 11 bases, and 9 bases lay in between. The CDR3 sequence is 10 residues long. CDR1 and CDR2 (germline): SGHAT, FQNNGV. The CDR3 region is CASSTRAAFF. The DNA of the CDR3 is TGTGCCAGCAGCACGAGGGCCGCTTTCTTT.

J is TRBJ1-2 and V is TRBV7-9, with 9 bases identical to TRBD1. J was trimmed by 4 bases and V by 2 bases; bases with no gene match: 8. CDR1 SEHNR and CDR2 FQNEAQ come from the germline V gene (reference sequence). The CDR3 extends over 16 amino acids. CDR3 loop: CASSLLGDRVSYGYTF. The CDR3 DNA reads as TGTGCCAGCAGCTTATTGGGGGACAGGGTGAGCTATGGCTACACCTTC.

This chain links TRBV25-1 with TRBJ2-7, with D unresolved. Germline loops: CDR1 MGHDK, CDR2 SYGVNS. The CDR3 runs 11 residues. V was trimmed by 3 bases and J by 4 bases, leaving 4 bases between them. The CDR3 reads CASSDPYEQYF. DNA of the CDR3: TGTGCCAGCAGTGACCCTTACGAGCAGTACTTC.

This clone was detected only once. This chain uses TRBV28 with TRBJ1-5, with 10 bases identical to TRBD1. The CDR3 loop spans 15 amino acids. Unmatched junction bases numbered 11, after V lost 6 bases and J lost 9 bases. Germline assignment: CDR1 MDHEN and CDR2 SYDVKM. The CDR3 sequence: CASSAPPTGGRPQHF. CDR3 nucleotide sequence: TGTGCCAGCAGCGCACCCCCGACAGGGGGCAGGCCCCAGCATTTT.

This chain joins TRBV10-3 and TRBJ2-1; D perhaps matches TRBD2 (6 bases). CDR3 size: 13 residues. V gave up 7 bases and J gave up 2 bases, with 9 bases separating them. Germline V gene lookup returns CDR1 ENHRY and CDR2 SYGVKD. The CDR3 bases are TGTGCCATCATGGAGCGGGCCTACAATGAGCAGTTCTTC. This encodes CAIMERAYNEQFF.

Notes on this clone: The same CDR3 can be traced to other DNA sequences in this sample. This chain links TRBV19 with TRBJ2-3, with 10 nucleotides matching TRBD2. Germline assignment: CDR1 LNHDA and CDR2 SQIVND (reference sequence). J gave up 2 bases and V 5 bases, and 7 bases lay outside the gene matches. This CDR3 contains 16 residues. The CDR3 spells CASSSRTSGSTDTQYF. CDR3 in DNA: TGTGCCAGTAGTTCCCGGACTAGCGGATCCACAGATACGCAGTATTTT.

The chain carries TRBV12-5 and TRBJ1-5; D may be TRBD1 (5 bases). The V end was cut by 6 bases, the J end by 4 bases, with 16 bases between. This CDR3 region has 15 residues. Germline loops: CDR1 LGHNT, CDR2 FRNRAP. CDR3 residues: CASGIGEPANQPQHF. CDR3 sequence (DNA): TGTGCTAGTGGGATAGGGGAACCCGCAAATCAGCCCCAGCATTTT.

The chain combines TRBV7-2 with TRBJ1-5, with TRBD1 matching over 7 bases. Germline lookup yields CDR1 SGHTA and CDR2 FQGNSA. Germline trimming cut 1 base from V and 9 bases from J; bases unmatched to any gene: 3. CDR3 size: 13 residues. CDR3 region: CASSLEGAVPQHF. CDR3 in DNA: TGTGCCAGCAGCTTAGAGGGGGCCGTGCCCCAGCATTTT.

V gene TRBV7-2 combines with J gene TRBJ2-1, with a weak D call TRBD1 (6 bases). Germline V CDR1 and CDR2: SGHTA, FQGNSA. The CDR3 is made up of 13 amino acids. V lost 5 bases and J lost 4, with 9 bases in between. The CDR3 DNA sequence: TGTGCCAGCAGCACCGGACAGTACAATGAGCAGTTCTTC. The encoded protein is CASSTGQYNEQFF.

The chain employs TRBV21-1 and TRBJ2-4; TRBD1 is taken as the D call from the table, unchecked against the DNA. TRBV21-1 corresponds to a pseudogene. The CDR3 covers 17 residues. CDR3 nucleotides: TGTGCCAGCAGCCCAGGGGGATTGGTGCTAGCCAAAAACATTCAGTACTTC. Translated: CASSPGGLVLAKNIQYF.

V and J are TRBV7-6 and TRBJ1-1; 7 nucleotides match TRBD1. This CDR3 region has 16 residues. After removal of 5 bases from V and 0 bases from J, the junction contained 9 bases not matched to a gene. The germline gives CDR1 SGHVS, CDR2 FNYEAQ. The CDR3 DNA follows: TGTGCCAGCAGCCCCCGGACAGGTCCGATGAACACTGAAGCTTTCTTT. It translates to CASSPRTGPMNTEAFF.

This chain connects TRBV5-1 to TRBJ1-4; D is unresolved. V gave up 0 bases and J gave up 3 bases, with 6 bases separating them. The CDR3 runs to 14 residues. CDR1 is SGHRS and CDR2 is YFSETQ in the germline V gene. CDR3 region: CASSLGSANEKLFF. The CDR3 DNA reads TGCGCCAGCAGCTTGGGATCAGCTAATGAAAAACTGTTTTTT.

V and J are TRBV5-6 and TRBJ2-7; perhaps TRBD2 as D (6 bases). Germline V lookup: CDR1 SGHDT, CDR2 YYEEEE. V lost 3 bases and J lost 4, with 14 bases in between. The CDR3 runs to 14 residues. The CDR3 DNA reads TGTGCCAGCAGCTGGGGGGACGGAAGATACGAGCAGTACTTC. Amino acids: CASSWGDGRYEQYF.

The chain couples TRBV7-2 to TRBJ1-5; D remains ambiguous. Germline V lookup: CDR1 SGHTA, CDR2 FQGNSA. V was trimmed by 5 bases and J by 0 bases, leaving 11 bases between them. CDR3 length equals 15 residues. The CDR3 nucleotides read TGTGCCAGCAGCCCCCGAGGGTATAGCAATCAGCCCCAGCATTTT. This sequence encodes CASSPRGYSNQPQHF.

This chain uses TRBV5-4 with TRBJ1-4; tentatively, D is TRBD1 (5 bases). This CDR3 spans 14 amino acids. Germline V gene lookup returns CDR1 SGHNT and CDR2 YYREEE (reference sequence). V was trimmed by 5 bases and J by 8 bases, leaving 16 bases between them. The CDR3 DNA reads TGTGCCAGCAGTCTACACCAGGGATGGGAAAAACTGTTTTTT. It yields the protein CASSLHQGWEKLFF.

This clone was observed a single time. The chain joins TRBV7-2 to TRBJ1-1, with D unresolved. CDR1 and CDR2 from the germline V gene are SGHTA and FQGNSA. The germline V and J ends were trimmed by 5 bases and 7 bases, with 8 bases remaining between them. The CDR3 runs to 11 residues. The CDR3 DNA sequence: TGTGCCAGCAGCCGGTACGTTGAAGCTTTCTTT. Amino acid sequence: CASSRYVEAFF.

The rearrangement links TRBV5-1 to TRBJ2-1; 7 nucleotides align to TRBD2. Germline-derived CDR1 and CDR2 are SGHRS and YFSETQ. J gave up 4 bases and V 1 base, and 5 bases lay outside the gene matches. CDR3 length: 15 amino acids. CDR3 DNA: TGCGCCAGCAGCTTGATAGCGGGTACTTACAATGAGCAGTTCTTC. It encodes CASSLIAGTYNEQFF.

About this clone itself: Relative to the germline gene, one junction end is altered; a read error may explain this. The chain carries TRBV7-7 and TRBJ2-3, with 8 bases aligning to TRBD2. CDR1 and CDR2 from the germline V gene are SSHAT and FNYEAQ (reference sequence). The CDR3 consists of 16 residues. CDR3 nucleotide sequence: TGTGCTAGCAGCTTAGGGGTTAGCGGGGTGCAAGATACGCAGTATTTT. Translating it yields CASSLGVSGVQDTQYF.

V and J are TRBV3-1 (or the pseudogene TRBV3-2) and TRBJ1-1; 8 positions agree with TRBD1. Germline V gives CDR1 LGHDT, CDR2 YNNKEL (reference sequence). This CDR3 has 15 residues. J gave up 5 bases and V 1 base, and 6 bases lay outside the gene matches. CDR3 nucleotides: TGTGCCAGCAGCCAAGGGACAGGGTTAATGACTGAAGCTTTCTTT. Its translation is CASSQGTGLMTEAFF.

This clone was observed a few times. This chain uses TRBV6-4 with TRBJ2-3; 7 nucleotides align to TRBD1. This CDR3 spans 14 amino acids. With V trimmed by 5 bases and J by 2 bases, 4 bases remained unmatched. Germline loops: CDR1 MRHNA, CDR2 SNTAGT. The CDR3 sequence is CASSKQGITDTQYF. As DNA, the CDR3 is TGTGCCAGCAGTAAACAGGGGATCACAGATACGCAGTATTTT.

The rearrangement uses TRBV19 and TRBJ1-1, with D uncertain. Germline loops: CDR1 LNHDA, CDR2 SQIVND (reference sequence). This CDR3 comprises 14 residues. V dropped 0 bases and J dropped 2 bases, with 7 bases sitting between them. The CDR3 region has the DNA TGTGCCAGTAGTATAGATCTCCCCAACACTGAAGCTTTCTTT. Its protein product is CASSIDLPNTEAFF.

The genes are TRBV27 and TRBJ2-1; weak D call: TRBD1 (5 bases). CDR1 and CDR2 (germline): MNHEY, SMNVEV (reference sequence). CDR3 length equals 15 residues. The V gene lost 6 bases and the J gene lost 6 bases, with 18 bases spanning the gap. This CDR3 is CASSRRVPRANEQFF. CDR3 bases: TGTGCCAGCAGCCGCCGGGTCCCCAGGGCCAATGAGCAGTTCTTC.

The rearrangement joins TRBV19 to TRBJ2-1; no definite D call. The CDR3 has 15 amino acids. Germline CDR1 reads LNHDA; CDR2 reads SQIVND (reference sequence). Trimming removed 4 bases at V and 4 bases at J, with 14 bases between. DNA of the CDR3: TGTGCCAGTAGTACGGGTCCCCAGAAATACAATGAGCAGTTCTTC. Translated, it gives CASSTGPQKYNEQFF.

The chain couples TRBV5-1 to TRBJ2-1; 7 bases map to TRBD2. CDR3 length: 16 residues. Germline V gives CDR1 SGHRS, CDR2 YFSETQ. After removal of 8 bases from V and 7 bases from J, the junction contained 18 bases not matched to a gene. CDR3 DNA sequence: TGCGCCAGTACCCAGGGAGGGACGGGAGCTGGGAATGAGCAGTTCTTC. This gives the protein CASTQGGTGAGNEQFF.

The CDR3 DNA sequence: TGTGCCAGCAGTTACACTAGCGGGAGGCCCTACGAGCAGTACTTC. The encoded protein is CASSYTSGRPYEQYF. V usage is TRBV6-2 or TRBV6-3 and J usage is TRBJ2-7; 12 bases match TRBD2. This CDR3 region has 15 residues. Germline values: CDR1 MNHEY, CDR2 SVGEGT. The J segment lost 2 bases and the V segment lost 2 bases, leaving 1 base of the junction unmatched.

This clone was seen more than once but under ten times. The CDR3 bases are TGTGCCAGCAGCTTAGACTCAGGGATGCCCCAGCATTTT. This sequence encodes CASSLDSGMPQHF. The chain couples TRBV11-2 to TRBJ1-5; D perhaps matches TRBD1 (5 bases). Germline V gene sequence: CDR1 SGHAT, CDR2 FQNNGV. Trimming took 0 bases from V and 9 from J, leaving 9 bases between them. This CDR3 has 13 residues. Together with reference TRBV11-2 and TRBJ1-5, the CDR3 gives the full variable domain: EAGVAQSPRYKIIEKRQSVAFWCNPISGHATLYWYQQILGQGPKLLIQFQNNGVVDDSQLPKDRFSAERLKGVDSTLKIQPAKLEDSAVYLCASSLDSGMPQHFGDGTRLSIL.